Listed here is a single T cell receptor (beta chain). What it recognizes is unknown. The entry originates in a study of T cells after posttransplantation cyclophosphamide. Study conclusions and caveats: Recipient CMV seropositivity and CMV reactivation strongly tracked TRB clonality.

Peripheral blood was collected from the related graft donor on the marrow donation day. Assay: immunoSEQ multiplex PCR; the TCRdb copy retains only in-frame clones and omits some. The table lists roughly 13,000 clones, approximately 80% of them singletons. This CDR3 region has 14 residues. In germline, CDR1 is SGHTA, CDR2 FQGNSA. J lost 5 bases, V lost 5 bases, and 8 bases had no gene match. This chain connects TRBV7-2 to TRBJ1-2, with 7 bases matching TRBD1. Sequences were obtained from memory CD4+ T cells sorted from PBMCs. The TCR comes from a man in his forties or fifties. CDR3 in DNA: TGTGCCAGCAGCACCGAACAGGGGCGATATGGCTACACCTTC. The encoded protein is CASSTEQGRYGYTF.